The T cell receptor (beta chain) described here comes from a study of T cell clonotyping in hematopoietic cell transplantation. Whole-study findings and limits: After transplant, recipient diversity fell while pathologically expanded clonotypes grew through day 180. Without cell sorting, CD4 versus CD8 contributions remain unresolved. Few recipient clonotypes overlapped donors; over 95% were de novo at given depth.

The method was immunoSEQ multiplex PCR; TCRdb's version includes in-frame clones alone and lacks a portion of them. The sample lists about 16,000 clones, around 71% occurring once. Regarding this clone: Its target is not known.

V was trimmed by 4 bases and J by 3 bases, leaving 10 bases between them. This CDR3 has 13 residues. Germline CDR1 and CDR2: LNHNV and YYDKDF (reference sequence). Sequences were obtained from peripheral blood mononuclear cells. This clonotype originated in a woman aged 60-75 years in good health. Some clones in this sample may be carry-over from other donors' samples. The chain is built from TRBV15 and TRBJ2-7, with D perhaps matching TRBD1 (6 bases). The CDR3 protein is CATSTRGYYEQYF. The CDR3, as DNA: TGTGCCACCAGCACTAGGGGGTACTACGAGCAGTACTTC.